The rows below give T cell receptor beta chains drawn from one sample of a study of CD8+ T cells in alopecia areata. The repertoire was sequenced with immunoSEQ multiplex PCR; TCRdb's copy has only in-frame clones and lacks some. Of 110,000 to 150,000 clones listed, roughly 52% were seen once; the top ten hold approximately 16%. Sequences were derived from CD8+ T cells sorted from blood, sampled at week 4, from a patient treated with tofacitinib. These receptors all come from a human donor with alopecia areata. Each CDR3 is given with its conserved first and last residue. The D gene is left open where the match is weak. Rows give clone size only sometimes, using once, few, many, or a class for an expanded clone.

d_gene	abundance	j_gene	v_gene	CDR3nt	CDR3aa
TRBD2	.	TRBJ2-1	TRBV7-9	TGTGCCAGCACCCTTCGGACTAGCGGGGACGTAAATGAGCAGTTCTTC	CASTLRTSGDVNEQFF
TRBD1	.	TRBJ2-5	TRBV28	TGTGCCAGCAGTTTAAGGGGGCTAGAGACCCAGTACTTC	CASSLRGLETQYF
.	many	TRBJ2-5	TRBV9	TGTGCCAGCAGCGTTGGGTTCTCAGAGACCCAGTACTTC	CASSVGFSETQYF
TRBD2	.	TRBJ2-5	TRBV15	TGTGCCACCAGCACCCCGGGGAGGGCCGGGGAGACCCAGTACTTC	CATSTPGRAGETQYF
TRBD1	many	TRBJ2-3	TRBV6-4	TGTGCCAGCAGTGACTCTATTTGGACAGGATCCACAGATACGCAGTATTTT	CASSDSIWTGSTDTQYF
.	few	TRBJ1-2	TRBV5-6	TGTGCCAGCAGCGCACAGGGATTCAACTATGGCTACACCTTC	CASSAQGFNYGYTF
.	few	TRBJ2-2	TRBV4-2	TGTGCCAGCAGCGAGGGACGGTGGGACACCGGGGAGCTGTTTTTT	CASSEGRWDTGELFF
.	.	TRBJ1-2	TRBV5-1	TGCGCCAGCTCGCACGCCGGGGAATACTATGGCTACACCTTC	CASSHAGEYYGYTF
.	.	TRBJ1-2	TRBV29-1	TGCAGCGTTGATGGTCAGGTCGATGGCTACACCTTC	CSVDGQVDGYTF
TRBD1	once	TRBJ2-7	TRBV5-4	TGTGCCAGCAGCCGGGACAGGGGATACGAGCAGTACTTC	CASSRDRGYEQYF
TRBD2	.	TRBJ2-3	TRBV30	TGTGCCTGGAGGGGACTAGCTTCCGAAACAGATACGCAGTATTTT	CAWRGLASETDTQYF
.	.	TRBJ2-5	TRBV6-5	TGTGCCAGCAAGGGGCAGGGGCTTCTTGAGGAGACCCAGTACTTC	CASKGQGLLEETQYF
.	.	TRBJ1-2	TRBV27	TGTGCCAGCAGTTTCGGGCAGGGGAATGGCTACACCTTC	CASSFGQGNGYTF
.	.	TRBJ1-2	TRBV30	TGTGCCTGGAGTGCAGGACAGTTCTACACCTTC	CAWSAGQFYTF
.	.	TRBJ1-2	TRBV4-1	.	CASSQVGSGSPGTF
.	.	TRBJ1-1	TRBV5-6	TGTGCCAGCAGCTGGCAGGACACTGAAGCTTTCTTT	CASSWQDTEAFF
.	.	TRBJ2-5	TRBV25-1	TGTGCCAGCAGTGAATACTGGGAAGCGGCGGGTGAAACCCAGTACTTC	CASSEYWEAAGETQYF
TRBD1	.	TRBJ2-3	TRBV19	TGTGCCAGTAGTCTGGACAGGGAGGCCACAGATACGCAGTATTTT	CASSLDREATDTQYF
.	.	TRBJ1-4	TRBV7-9	TGTGCCAGCAGCCATACAGGTGAAAAACTGTTTTTT	CASSHTGEKLFF
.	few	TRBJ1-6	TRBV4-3	TGCGCCAGCAGCCAAGAACGTGAGGTTTCACCCCTCCACTTT	CASSQEREVSPLHF
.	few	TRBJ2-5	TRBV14	TGTGCCAGCAGCCAAGATCCGGGGCTTGAGGGGACCCAGTACTTC	CASSQDPGLEGTQYF
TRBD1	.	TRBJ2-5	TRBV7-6	TGTGCCAGCAGCTCCGACAGGGAATGGGGGACCCAGTACTTC	CASSSDREWGTQYF
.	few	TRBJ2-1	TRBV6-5	TGTGCCAGCAGTTCAGGCTATGAGCAGTTCTTC	CASSSGYEQFF
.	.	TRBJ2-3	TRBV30	TGTGCCTGGAATACCTGGACAAAGGTGTCACCAGATACGCAGTATTTT	CAWNTWTKVSPDTQYF
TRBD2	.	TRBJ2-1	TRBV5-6	TGTGCCAGCAGCTTGGCTGCGGGGGACAATGAGCAGTTCTTC	CASSLAAGDNEQFF
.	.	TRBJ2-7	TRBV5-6	TGTGCCAGCAGTCCCGGGACCTACGAGCAGTACTTC	CASSPGTYEQYF
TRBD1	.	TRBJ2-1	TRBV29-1	TGCAGCGTTGTAGGACAGGGGGACAATGAGCAGTTCTTC	CSVVGQGDNEQFF
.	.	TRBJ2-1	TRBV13	TGTGCCAGCAGCGAGAAGGCGGGAGAGCAGTTCTTC	CASSEKAGEQFF
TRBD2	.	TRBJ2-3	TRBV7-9	TGTGCCAGCGGCTTACTTGCGGAGACTAGCGGGAGCACAGATACGCAGTATTTT	CASGLLAETSGSTDTQYF
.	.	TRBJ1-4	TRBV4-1	TGCGCCAGCAGCCTTGGACCTGGGGGCTATGAAAAACTGTTTTTT	CASSLGPGGYEKLFF
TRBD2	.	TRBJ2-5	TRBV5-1	TGCGCCAGCAGCTTGGCCCGCGAGCTAGCGGGAGTCCAAGAGACCCAGTACTTC	CASSLARELAGVQETQYF
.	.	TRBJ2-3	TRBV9	TGTGCCAGCAGCGTAGGTGGTTGGGGCAGCACAGATACGCAGTATTTT	CASSVGGWGSTDTQYF
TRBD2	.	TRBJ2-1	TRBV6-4	TGTGCCAGCAGTGACTCTAGCGGGGGAGTCAATGAGCAGTTCTTC	CASSDSSGGVNEQFF
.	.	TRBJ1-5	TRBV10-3	TGTGCCATCAGTGATAGCGAGGTCAAGTCAGATCAGCCCCAGCATTTT	CAISDSEVKSDQPQHF
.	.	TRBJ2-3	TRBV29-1	TGCAGCATCCCCCGGGGAAGCGCAGATACGCAGTATTTT	CSIPRGSADTQYF
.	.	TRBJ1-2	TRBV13	TGTGCCAGCAGCTTAAGTCCAGGGGTTAACTATGGCTACACCTTC	CASSLSPGVNYGYTF
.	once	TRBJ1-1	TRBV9	TGTGCCAGCAGCGTAGTCGCGGTGAACACTGAAGCTTTCTTT	CASSVVAVNTEAFF
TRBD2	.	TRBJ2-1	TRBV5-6	TGTGCCAGCACCAGCGGGGGGGACACGTACAATGAGCAGTTCTTC	CASTSGGDTYNEQFF
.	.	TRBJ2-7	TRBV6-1	TGTGCCAGTTACGGGGTCACCTACGAGCAGTACTTC	CASYGVTYEQYF
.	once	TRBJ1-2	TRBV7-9	TGTGCCAGCAGCCTTGACGGAGACTATGGCTACACCTTC	CASSLDGDYGYTF
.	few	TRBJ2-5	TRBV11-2	TGTGCCAGCAGCTTAGCCCAAGAGACCCAGTACTTC	CASSLAQETQYF
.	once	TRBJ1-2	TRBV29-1	TGCAGCGTTTTGGGGACCTATGGCTACACCTTC	CSVLGTYGYTF
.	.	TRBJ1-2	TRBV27	TGTGCCAGCAGTTTTGCAGGGCACTATGGCTACACCTTC	CASSFAGHYGYTF
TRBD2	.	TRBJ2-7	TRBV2	TGTGCCAGCAGTTCCCCGGGACTAGCGGGAGGCCTATCCTACGAGCAGTACTTC	CASSSPGLAGGLSYEQYF
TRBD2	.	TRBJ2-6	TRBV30	TGTGCCTGGACCGGGACTAGCCCCTCTGGGGCCAACGTCCTGACTTTC	CAWTGTSPSGANVLTF
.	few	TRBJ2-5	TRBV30	TGTGCCTGGAGTGCGGACTTCCAAGAGACCCAGTACTTC	CAWSADFQETQYF
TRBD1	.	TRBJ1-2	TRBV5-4	TGTGCCAGCAGCTTATCCCCCGGGACAGGGGGCTCTGTTTATGGCTACACCTTC	CASSLSPGTGGSVYGYTF
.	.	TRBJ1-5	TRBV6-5	TGTGCCAGCAGTTACGGAGAGGGCAATCAGCCCCAGCATTTT	CASSYGEGNQPQHF
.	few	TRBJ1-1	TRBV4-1	TGCGCCAGCAGCCACGACAGAGCCACTGAAGCTTTCTTT	CASSHDRATEAFF
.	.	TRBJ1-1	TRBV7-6	TGTGCCAGCAGCTTAGCAGGATTTGGCACTGAAGCTTTCTTT	CASSLAGFGTEAFF